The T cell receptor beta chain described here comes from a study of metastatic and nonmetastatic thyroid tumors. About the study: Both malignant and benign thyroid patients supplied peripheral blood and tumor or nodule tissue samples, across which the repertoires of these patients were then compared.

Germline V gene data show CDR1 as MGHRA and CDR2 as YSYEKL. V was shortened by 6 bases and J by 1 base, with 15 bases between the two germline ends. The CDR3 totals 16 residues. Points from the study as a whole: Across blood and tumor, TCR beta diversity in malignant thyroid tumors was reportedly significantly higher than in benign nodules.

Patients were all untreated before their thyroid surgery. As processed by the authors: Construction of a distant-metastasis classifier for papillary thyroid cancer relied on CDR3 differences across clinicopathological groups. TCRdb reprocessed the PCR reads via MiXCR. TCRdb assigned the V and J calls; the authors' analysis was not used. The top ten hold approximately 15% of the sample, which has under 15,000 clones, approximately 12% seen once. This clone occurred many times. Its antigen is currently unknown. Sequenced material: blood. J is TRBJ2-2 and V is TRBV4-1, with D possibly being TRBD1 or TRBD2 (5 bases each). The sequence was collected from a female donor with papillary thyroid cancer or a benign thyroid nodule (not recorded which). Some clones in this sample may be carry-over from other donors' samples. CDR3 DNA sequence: TGCGCCAGCAGTCCTCGAGGGGTTTTGAACACCGGGGAGCTGTTTTTT. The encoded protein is CASSPRGVLNTGELFF.